A selection of T cell receptor beta chains follows, all from one sample in a study of cytomegalovirus exposure and HLA in healthy donors. Some clones are missing from TCRdb's copy, which holds only in-frame ones; the method was immunoSEQ multiplex PCR. The table lists 100,000 to 120,000 clones, under 70% of them singletons. The sequencing input was PBMCs. Receptors originate from a man in his late teens or twenties in good health and CMV-seropositive. The CDR3 runs from the conserved cysteine through the conserved F or W. Each record gives: J gene, clone size, V gene, CDR3 protein. The listing skips clone size in some rows; elsewhere it reads once, few, many or a size class.

j_gene: TRBJ1-2
abundance: few
v_gene: TRBV6-1
CDR3aa: CASRDTGEINYGYTF

j_gene: TRBJ2-5
abundance: NA
v_gene: TRBV15
CDR3aa: CATSRVERNKETQYF

j_gene: TRBJ2-1
abundance: NA
v_gene: TRBV29-1
CDR3aa: CSVDLTSREQFF

j_gene: TRBJ2-5
abundance: NA
v_gene: TRBV11-2
CDR3aa: CASSMGTGEETQYF

j_gene: TRBJ1-4
abundance: NA
v_gene: TRBV29-1
CDR3aa: CSVEGVDRGSNEKLFF

j_gene: TRBJ1-5
abundance: NA
v_gene: TRBV15
CDR3aa: CATSRPGQGNQPQHF

j_gene: TRBJ2-2
abundance: NA
v_gene: TRBV7-2
CDR3aa: CASSLPGLAASTGELFF

j_gene: TRBJ2-3
abundance: NA
v_gene: TRBV7-9
CDR3aa: CASSSSSGGALVADTQYF

j_gene: TRBJ1-4
abundance: NA
v_gene: TRBV5-1
CDR3aa: CASSLEGQANEKLFF

j_gene: TRBJ1-4
abundance: NA
v_gene: TRBV4-1
CDR3aa: CASSQHRDIAEKLFF

j_gene: TRBJ2-7
abundance: few
v_gene: TRBV5-1
CDR3aa: CASSLMSASGPYEQYF

j_gene: TRBJ2-2
abundance: NA
v_gene: TRBV10-1
CDR3aa: CASSEWLGGGELFF

j_gene: TRBJ1-2
abundance: NA
v_gene: TRBV7-9
CDR3aa: CASLGQGAGGYTF

j_gene: TRBJ2-7
abundance: once
v_gene: TRBV5-1
CDR3aa: CASSWGDSSYEQYF

j_gene: TRBJ1-1
abundance: NA
v_gene: TRBV11-1
CDR3aa: CASSDLNRGLDTEAFF

j_gene: TRBJ1-4
abundance: few
v_gene: TRBV25-1
CDR3aa: CASSEALSQKLFF

j_gene: TRBJ2-4
abundance: NA
v_gene: TRBV30
CDR3aa: CAWSQGENIQYF

j_gene: TRBJ2-1
abundance: once
v_gene: TRBV19
CDR3aa: CASSVPGQGARSEQFF

j_gene: TRBJ2-3
abundance: NA
v_gene: TRBV19
CDR3aa: CASSIRDSHSDTQYF

j_gene: TRBJ1-5
abundance: NA
v_gene: TRBV4-2
CDR3aa: CASSHPQGNQPQHF

j_gene: TRBJ2-1
abundance: NA
v_gene: TRBV15
CDR3aa: CATSRGITGGEQFF

j_gene: TRBJ2-7
abundance: NA
v_gene: TRBV7-9
CDR3aa: CASSRGGTEVYEQYF

j_gene: TRBJ2-3
abundance: NA
v_gene: TRBV2
CDR3aa: CASRGTSGVLTDTQYF

j_gene: TRBJ1-1
abundance: NA
v_gene: TRBV5-1
CDR3aa: CASIATGNTEAFF

j_gene: TRBJ1-3
abundance: NA
v_gene: TRBV15
CDR3aa: CATSPEGVVINTIYF

j_gene: TRBJ2-1
abundance: NA
v_gene: TRBV5-6
CDR3aa: CASRRGQGEIHEQFF

j_gene: TRBJ1-1
abundance: NA
v_gene: TRBV11-1
CDR3aa: CASTKGGAGDTEAFF

j_gene: TRBJ1-2
abundance: once
v_gene: TRBV15
CDR3aa: CATSRRTGVGYTF

j_gene: TRBJ1-5
abundance: few
v_gene: TRBV6-6
CDR3aa: CASGSRQPQHF

j_gene: TRBJ1-1
abundance: NA
v_gene: TRBV19
CDR3aa: CASRHSGSEAFF

j_gene: TRBJ1-1
abundance: NA
v_gene: TRBV7-6
CDR3aa: CASSSPGGNTEAFF

j_gene: TRBJ2-3
abundance: once
v_gene: TRBV2
CDR3aa: CASSPSGGAVDTQYF

j_gene: TRBJ2-1
abundance: NA
v_gene: TRBV10-3
CDR3aa: CAIRSGTGYLYEQFF

j_gene: TRBJ2-4
abundance: NA
v_gene: TRBV6-1
CDR3aa: CASSRDWEDIQYF